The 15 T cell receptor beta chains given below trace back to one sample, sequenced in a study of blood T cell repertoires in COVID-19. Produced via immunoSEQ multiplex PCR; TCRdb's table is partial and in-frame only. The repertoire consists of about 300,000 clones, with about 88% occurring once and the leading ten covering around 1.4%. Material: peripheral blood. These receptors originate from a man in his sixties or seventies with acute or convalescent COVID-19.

CDR3 coding DNA: TGCGCCAGCAGCCAGGACTCACCTGGTGTAGACATTCAGTACTTC. Translation: CASSQDSPGVDIQYF. The rearrangement uses TRBV4-1 and TRBJ2-4, with a tentative D call TRBD2 (5 bases). The germline V and J ends were trimmed by 3 bases and 8 bases, with 17 bases remaining between them. CDR3 size: 15 residues. Germline values: CDR1 MGHRA, CDR2 YSYEKL.

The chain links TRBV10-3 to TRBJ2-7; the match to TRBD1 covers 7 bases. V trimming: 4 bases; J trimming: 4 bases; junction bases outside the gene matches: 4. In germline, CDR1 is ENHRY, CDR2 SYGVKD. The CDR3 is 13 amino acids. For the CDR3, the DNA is TGTGCCATCAGTGGACAGGGAATTTACGAGCAGTACTTC. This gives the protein CAISGQGIYEQYF.

CDR3 in DNA: TGTGCCAGCTCACCACTTAGCGCAGGAAGCACAGATACGCAGTATTTT. Its protein product is CASSPLSAGSTDTQYF. V gene TRBV18 combines with J gene TRBJ2-3; maybe TRBD2 (5 bases). The V gene lost 1 base and the J gene lost 0 bases, with 11 bases spanning the gap. The length of the CDR3 is 16 residues. Per germline, CDR1 KGHSH and CDR2 LQKENI.

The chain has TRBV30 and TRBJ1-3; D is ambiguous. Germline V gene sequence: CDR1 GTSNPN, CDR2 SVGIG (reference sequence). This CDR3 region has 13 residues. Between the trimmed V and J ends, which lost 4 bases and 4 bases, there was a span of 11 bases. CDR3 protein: CAWTGLSGNTIYF. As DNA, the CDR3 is TGTGCCTGGACTGGACTTTCAGGAAACACCATATATTTT.

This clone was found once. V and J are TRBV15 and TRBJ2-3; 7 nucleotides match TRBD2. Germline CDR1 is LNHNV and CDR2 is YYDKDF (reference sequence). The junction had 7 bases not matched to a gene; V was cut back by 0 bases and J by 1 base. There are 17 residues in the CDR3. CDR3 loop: CATSRDLGGRGTDTQYF. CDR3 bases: TGTGCCACCAGCAGAGATCTTGGCGGGAGAGGCACAGATACGCAGTATTTT.

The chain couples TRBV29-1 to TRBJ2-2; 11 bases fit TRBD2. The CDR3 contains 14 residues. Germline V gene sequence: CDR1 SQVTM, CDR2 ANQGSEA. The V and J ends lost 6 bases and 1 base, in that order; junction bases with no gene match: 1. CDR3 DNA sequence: TGCAGCGTGCTAGCGGGGGGGAACACCGGGGAGCTGTTTTTT. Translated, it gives CSVLAGGNTGELFF.

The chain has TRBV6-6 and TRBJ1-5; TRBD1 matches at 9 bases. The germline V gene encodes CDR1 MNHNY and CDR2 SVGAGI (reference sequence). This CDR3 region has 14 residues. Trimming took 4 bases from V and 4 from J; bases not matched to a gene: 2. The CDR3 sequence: CASSSGQGNQPQHF. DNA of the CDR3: TGTGCCAGCAGTTCCGGACAGGGGAATCAGCCCCAGCATTTT.

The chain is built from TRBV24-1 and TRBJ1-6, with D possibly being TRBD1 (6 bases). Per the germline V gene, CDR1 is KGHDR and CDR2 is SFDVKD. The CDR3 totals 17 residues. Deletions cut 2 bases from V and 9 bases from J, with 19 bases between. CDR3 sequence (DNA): TGTGCCACCAGTGATTCGCATTGGGGGGGCGTTGCTTCACCCCTCCACTTT. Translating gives CATSDSHWGGVASPLHF.

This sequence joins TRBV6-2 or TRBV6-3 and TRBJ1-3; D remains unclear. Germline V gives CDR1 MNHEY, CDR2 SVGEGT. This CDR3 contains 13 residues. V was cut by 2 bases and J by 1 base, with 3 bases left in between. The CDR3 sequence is CASSYPSGNTIYF. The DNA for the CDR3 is TGTGCCAGCAGTTACCCTTCTGGAAACACCATATATTTT.

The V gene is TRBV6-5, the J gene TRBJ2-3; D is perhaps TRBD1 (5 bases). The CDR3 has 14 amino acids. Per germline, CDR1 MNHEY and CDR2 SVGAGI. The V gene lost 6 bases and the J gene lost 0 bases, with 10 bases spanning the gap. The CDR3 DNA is TGTGCCAGCAGCCAAAGGGGTAGCACAGATACGCAGTATTTT. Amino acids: CASSQRGSTDTQYF.

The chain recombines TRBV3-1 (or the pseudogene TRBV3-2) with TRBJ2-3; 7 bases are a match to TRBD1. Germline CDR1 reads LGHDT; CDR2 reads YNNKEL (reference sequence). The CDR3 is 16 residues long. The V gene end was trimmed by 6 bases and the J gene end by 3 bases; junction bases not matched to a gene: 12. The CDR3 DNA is TGTGCCAGCAGTTTCGACAGGGCCCAGAGTACAGATACGCAGTATTTT. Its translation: CASSFDRAQSTDTQYF.

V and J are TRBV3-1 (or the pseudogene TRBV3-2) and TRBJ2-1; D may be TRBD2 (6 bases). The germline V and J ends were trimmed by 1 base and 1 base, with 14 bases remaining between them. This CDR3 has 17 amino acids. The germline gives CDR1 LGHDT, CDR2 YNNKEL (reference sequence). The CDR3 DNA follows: TGTGCCAGCAGCCAAGCCCCTAGCGTCATTTCCTACAATGAGCAGTTCTTC. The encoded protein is CASSQAPSVISYNEQFF.

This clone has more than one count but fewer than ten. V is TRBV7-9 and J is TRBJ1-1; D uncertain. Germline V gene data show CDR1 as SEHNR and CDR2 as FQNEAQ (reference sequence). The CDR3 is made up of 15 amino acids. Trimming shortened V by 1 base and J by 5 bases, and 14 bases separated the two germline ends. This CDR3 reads CASSLDWARGTEAFF. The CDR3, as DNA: TGTGCCAGCAGCTTAGACTGGGCCCGGGGAACTGAAGCTTTCTTT.

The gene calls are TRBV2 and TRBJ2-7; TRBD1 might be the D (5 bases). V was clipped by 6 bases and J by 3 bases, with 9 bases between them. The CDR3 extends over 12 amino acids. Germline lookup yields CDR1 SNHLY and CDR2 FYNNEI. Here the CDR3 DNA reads TGTGCCAGCAGGGACGACAGCTACGAGCAGTACTTC. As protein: CASRDDSYEQYF.

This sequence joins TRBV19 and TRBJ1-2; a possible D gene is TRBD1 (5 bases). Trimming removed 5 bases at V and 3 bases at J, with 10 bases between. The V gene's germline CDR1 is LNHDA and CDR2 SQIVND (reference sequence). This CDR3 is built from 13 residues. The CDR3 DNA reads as TGTGCCAGTAGTTTCGACAGCTACTATGGCTACACCTTC. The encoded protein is CASSFDSYYGYTF.